The following is a TCR beta chain sequence with its context. This sample stems from a study of blood T cell repertoires in COVID-19. Background on the study: Sources were T cells, B-cell-depleted T cells, or PBMCs; the material itself was cDNA or gDNA.

CDR1 and CDR2 (germline): MNHEY, SMNVEV (reference sequence). CDR3 length: 15 residues. Trimming pared 5 bases from V and 0 bases from J, leaving 14 bases between. In the authors' workflow: Nucleated cell counts were estimated from reference gene primer amplification. TCRdb's table, derived via immunoSEQ multiplex PCR, lists solely in-frame clones and lacks some. Clone size and the V and J calls come from that table; the DNA yielded D and trimming. This sample has approximately 290,000 clones, with approximately 85% found just once. Seattle participants joined during active infection and were tracked over time.

V is TRBV27 and J is TRBJ2-7; TRBD2 is a possible D gene (8 bases). The source is a human donor with COVID-19, enrolled during active disease. The donor label of this sample is uncertain. The sample was peripheral blood. The CDR3 sequence: CASSPGGTASYEQYF. The DNA of the CDR3 is TGTGCCAGCAGTCCGGGGGGGACAGCCTCCTACGAGCAGTACTTC.